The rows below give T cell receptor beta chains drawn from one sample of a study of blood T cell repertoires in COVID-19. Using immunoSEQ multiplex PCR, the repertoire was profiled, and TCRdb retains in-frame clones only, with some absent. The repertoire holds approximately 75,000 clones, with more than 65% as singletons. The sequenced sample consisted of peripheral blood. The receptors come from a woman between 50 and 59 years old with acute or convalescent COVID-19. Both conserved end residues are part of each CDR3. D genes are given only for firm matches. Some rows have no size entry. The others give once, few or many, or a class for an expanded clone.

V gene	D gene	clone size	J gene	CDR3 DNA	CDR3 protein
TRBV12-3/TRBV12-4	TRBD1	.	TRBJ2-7	TGTGCCAGCAGGGGACAGGCCTACGAGCAGTACTTC	CASRGQAYEQYF
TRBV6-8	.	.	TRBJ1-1	TGTGCCAGCAGAGAGGGACACCAGAACACTGAAGCTTTCTTT	CASREGHQNTEAFF
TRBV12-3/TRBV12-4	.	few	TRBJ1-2	TGTGCCAGCAGTTTTTCGACAGTCTATGGCTACACCTTC	CASSFSTVYGYTF
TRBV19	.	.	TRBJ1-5	TGTGCCAGTAGTATTGTACAGAACAATCAGCCCCAGCATTTT	CASSIVQNNQPQHF
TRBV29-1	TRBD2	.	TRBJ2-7	TGCAGCGCTTACGGACTAGCGGGAGGCCAAACTCCCTACGAGCAGTACTTC	CSAYGLAGGQTPYEQYF
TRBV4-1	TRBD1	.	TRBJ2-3	TGCGCCAGCAGCCAGCCACGGACAGGTTCCACAGATACGCAGTATTTT	CASSQPRTGSTDTQYF
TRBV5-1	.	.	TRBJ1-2	TGCGCCAGCAGCTTCAACAGCCTGAGCTATGGCTACACCTTC	CASSFNSLSYGYTF
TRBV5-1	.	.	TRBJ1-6	TGCGCCAGCGGACGGGATAGTTCCAATTCACCCCTCCACTTT	CASGRDSSNSPLHF
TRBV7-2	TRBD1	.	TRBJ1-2	TGTGCCAGCAGCTTAGTCCCGGGACAGGGAAACTATGGCTACACCTTC	CASSLVPGQGNYGYTF
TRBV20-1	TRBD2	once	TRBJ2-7	TGCAGTGCTAGTTGGGGGCTAGCGGGGGACTACGAGCAGTACTTC	CSASWGLAGDYEQYF
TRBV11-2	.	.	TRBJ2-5	TGTGCCAGCACCGCCTCCGGGGACCAGTACTTC	CASTASGDQYF
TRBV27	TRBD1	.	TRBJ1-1	TGTGCCAGCAGGAGACAGGGGGCGAGCACTGAAGCTTTCTTT	CASRRQGASTEAFF
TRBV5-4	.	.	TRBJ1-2	TGTGCCAGCAGCTCCTTGTGGGCAGGGATTGATGGCTACACCTTC	CASSSLWAGIDGYTF
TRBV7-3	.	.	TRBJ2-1	TGTGCCAGCAGCTTAGGTGCGAGCTCCTACAATGAGCAGTTCTTC	CASSLGASSYNEQFF
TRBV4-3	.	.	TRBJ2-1	TGCGCCAGCAGCCAATTTTCAGGGCCCGATGAGCAGTTCTTC	CASSQFSGPDEQFF
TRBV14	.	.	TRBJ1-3	TGTGCCAGCAGCCGTAACGGTGGAAACACCATATATTTT	CASSRNGGNTIYF
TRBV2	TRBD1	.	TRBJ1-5	TGTGCCAGCAGAGACTACCCCAGGGGGAACAGCAATCAGCCCCAGCATTTT	CASRDYPRGNSNQPQHF
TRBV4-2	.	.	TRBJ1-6	TGTGCCAGCAGCCAAGGAGGAATGAGTTCACCCCTCCACTTT	CASSQGGMSSPLHF
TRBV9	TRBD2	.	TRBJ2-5	TGTGCCAGCAGCGTAGGCACTAGCGGGCAAGAGACCCAGTACTTC	CASSVGTSGQETQYF
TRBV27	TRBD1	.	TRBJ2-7	TGTGCCAGCAGTTTCGCGAGGACAGGGGTGGGCGAGCAGTACTTC	CASSFARTGVGEQYF
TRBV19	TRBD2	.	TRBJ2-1	TGTGCCAGCGGAGTCGGGGCTAGCGGGGTCGGGGAGCAGTTCTTC	CASGVGASGVGEQFF
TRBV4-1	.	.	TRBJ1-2	TGCGCCAGCAGCCAAGCGAACTATGGCTACACCTTC	CASSQANYGYTF
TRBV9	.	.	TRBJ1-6	TGTGCCAGCAACACGGGGAATTCACCCCTCCACTTT	CASNTGNSPLHF
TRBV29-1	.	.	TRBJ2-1	TGCAGCGGTCGAAAGGAGCGACCCTACAATGAGCAGTTCTTC	CSGRKERPYNEQFF
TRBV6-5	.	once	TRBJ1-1	TGTGCCAGCAGGGGGGCAGGCACTGAAGCTTTCTTT	CASRGAGTEAFF
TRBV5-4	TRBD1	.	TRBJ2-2	TGTGCCAGCAGTTCCGACAGGGGCCCAGCGAACACCGGGGAGCTGTTTTTT	CASSSDRGPANTGELFF
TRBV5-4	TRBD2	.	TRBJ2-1	TGTGCCAGCAGCCGGGAAGGGACTAACAATGAGCAGTTCTTC	CASSREGTNNEQFF
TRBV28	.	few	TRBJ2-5	TGTGCCAGCAGTGTGGTAGCGGAAGAGACCCAGTACTTC	CASSVVAEETQYF
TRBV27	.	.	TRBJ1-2	TGTGCCAGCAGTTTATCAGGGGCTTTCAGGATTGGCTACACCTTC	CASSLSGAFRIGYTF
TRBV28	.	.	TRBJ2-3	TGTGTCTTAAGTGACAGCAGCACAGATACGCAGTATTTT	CVLSDSSTDTQYF
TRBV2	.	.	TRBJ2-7	TGTGCCAGCAGTGGACTTACCTACGAGCAGTACTTC	CASSGLTYEQYF
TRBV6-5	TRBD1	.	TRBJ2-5	TGTGCCAGCAGTTCAACGACAGGGTCCCAGTACTTC	CASSSTTGSQYF
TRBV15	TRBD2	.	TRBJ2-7	TGTGCCACCAGCTTAGGACTAGCGGGATCTGAGCAGTACTTC	CATSLGLAGSEQYF
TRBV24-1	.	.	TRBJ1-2	TGTGCCACCAGTGATTTCTATGGTGGCTACACCTTC	CATSDFYGGYTF
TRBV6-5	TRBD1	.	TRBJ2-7	TGTGCCAGCAGCTTCCGTGACAGGGGGACCTACGAGCAGTACTTC	CASSFRDRGTYEQYF
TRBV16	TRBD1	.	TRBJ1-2	TGTGCCAGCAGCCCGACCCGACAGGGTGTTGGCTACACCTTC	CASSPTRQGVGYTF
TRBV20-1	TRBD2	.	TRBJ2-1	TGCAGTGCTAGTCGTAGCGGGAGGGGGAATGAGCAGTTCTTC	CSASRSGRGNEQFF
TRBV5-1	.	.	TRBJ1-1	TGCGCCAGCAGCCAAGAGGCAGCAATGAACACTGAAGCTTTCTTT	CASSQEAAMNTEAFF
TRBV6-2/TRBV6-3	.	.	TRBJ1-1	TGTGCCAGCAGTTTAGCGGGGGTCGGTGACACTGAAGCTTTCTTT	CASSLAGVGDTEAFF